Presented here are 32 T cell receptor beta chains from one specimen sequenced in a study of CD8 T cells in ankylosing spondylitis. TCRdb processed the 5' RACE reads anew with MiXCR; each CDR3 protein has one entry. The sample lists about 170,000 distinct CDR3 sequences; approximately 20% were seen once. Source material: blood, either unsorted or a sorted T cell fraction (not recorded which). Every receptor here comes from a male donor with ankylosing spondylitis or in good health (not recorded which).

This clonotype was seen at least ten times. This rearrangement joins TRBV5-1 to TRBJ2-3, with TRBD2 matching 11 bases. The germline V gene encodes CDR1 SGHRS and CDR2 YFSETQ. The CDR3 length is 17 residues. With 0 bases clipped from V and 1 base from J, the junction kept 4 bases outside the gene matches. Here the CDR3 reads CASSLVAGGLRTDTQYF. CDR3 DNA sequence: TGCGCCAGCAGCTTGGTAGCGGGAGGGCTCCGCACAGATACGCAGTATTTT.

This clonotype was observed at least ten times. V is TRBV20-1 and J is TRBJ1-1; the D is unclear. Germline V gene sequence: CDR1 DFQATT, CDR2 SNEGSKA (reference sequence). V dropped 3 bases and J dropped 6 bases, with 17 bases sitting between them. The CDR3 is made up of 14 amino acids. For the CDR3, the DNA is TGCAGTGCTAGTGTCTGGGAGGTGTTGCCTGAAGCTTTCTTT. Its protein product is CSASVWEVLPEAFF.

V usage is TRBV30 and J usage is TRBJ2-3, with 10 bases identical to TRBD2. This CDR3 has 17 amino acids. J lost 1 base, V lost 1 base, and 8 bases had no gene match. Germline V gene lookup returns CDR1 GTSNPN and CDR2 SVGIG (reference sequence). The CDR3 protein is CAWSATSGTSGTDTQYF. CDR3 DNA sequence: TGTGCCTGGAGTGCGACCTCCGGGACTAGCGGCACAGATACGCAGTATTTT.

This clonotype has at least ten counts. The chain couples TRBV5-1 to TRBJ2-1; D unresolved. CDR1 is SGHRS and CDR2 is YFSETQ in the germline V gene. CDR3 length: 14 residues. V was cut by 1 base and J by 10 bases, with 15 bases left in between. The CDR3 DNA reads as TGCGCCAGCAGCTTGTTGGCTACCCGCGGCGAGCAGTTCTTC. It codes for CASSLLATRGEQFF. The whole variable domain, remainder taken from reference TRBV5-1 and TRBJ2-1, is KAGVTQTPRYLIKTRGQQVTLSCSPISGHRSVSWYQQTPGQGLQFLFEYFSETQRNKGNFPGRFSGRQFSNSRSEMNVSTLELGDSALYLCASSLLATRGEQFFGPGTRLTVL.

The CDR3 reads CASSPWSTGELFF. CDR3 DNA sequence: TGTGCCAGCAGTCCCTGGTCCACCGGGGAGCTGTTTTTT. This chain connects TRBV6-2 or TRBV6-3 to TRBJ2-2, with no clear D. V was cut by 5 bases and J by 4 bases, with 8 bases left in between. The CDR3 loop spans 13 amino acids. CDR1 MNHEY and CDR2 SVGEGT come from the germline V gene.

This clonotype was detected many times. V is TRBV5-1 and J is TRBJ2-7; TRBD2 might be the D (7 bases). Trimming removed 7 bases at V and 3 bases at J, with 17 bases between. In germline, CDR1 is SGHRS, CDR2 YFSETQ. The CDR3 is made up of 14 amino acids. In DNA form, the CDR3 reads TGCGCCAGCCAGCTTGGGGGCGGGGGCTACGAGCAGTACTTC. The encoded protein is CASQLGGGGYEQYF.

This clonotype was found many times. CDR3 coding DNA: TGCGCCAGCAGCCTCGGACCTGGGAGCAATCAGCCCCAGCATTTT. This encodes CASSLGPGSNQPQHF. The chain combines TRBV5-1 with TRBJ1-5, with unresolved D. The CDR3 length is 15 residues. Trimming took off 4 bases at V and 1 base at J, with 12 bases between the two ends. From germline, CDR1 is SGHRS and CDR2 YFSETQ. Based on the CDR3 plus reference TRBV5-1 and TRBJ1-5, the full variable domain is KAGVTQTPRYLIKTRGQQVTLSCSPISGHRSVSWYQQTPGQGLQFLFEYFSETQRNKGNFPGRFSGRQFSNSRSEMNVSTLELGDSALYLCASSLGPGSNQPQHFGDGTRLSIL.

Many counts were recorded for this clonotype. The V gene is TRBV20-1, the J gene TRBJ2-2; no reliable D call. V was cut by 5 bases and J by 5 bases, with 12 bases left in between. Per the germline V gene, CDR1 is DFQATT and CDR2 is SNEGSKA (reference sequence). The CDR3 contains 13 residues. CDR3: CSAPKVGTGELFF. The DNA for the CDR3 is TGCAGTGCTCCCAAAGTCGGTACCGGGGAGCTGTTTTTT.

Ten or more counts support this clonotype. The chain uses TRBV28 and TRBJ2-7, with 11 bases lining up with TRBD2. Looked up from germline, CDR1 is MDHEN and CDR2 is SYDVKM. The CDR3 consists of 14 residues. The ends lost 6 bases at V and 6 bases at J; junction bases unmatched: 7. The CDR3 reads CASSATSGSSEQYF. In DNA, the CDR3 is TGTGCCAGCAGCGCTACTAGCGGGAGTTCCGAGCAGTACTTC.

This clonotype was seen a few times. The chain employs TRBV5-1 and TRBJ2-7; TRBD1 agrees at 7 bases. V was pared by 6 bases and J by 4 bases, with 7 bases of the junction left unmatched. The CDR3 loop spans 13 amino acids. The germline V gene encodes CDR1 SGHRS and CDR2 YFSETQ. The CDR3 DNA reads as TGCGCCAGCAACCCCGGGACAGCTTACGAGCAGTACTTC. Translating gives CASNPGTAYEQYF.

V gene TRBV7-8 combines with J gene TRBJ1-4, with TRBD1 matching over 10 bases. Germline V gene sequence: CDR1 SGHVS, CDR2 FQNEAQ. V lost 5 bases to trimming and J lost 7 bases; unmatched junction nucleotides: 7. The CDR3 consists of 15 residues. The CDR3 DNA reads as TGTGCCAGCAGCCCCGGGACAGGGGTGGGTGAAAAACTGTTTTTT. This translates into CASSPGTGVGEKLFF.

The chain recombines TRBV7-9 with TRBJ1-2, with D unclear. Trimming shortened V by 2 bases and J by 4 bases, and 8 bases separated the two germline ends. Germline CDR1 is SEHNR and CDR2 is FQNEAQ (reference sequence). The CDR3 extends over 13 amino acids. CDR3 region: CASSLNTVYGYTF. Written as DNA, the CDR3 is TGTGCCAGCAGCTTAAACACCGTCTATGGCTACACCTTC.

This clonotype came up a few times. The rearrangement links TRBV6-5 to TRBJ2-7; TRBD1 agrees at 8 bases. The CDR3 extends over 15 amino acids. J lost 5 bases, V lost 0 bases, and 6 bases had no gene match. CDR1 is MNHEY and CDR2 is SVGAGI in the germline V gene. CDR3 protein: CASSYSSDRVDEQYF. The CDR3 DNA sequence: TGTGCCAGCAGTTACTCCTCGGACAGGGTAGACGAGCAGTACTTC.

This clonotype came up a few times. As DNA, the CDR3 is TGTGCCACCAGTGATCTAGCGGTCGTGAACAATGAGCAGTTCTTC. This codes for CATSDLAVVNNEQFF. The chain combines TRBV24-1 with TRBJ2-1; 7 bases line up with TRBD2. With 3 bases clipped from V and 5 bases from J, the junction kept 6 bases outside the gene matches. The CDR3 loop spans 15 amino acids. Germline loops: CDR1 KGHDR, CDR2 SFDVKD.

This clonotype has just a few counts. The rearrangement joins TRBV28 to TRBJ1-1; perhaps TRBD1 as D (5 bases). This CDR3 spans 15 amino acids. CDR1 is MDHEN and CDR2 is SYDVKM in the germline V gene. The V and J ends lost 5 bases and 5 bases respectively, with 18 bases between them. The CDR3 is CASSPSAGSRTEAFF. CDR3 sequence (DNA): TGTGCCAGCAGTCCCTCCGCAGGGAGCCGGACTGAAGCTTTCTTT.

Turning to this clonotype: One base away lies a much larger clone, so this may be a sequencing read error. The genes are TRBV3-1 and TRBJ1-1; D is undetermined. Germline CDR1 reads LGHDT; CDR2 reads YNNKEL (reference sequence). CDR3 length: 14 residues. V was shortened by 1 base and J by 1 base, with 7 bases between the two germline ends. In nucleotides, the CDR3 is TGTGCCAGCAGCCAAGTCGGAGGGAACACTGAAGCTTTCTTT. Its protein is CASSQVGGNTEAFF.

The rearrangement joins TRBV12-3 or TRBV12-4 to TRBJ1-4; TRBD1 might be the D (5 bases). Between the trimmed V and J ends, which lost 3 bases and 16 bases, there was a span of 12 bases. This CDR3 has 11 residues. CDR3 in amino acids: CASSFSGLPFF. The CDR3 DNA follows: TGTGCCAGCAGTTTTTCAGGGTTACCGTTTTTT.

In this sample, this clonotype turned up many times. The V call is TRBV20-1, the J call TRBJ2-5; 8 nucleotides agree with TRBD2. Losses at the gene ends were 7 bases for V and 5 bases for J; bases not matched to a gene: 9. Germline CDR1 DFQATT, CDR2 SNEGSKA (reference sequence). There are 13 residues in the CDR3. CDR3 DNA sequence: TGCAGTGGCGGGGGGCTGCTTGGTGAGACCCAGTACTTC. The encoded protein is CSGGGLLGETQYF.

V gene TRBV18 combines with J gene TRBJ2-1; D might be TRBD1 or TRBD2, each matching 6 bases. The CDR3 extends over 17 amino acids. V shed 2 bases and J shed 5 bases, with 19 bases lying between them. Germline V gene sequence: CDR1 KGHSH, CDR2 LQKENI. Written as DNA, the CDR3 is TGTGCCAGCTCACCAGTGGCGGGGACACGGAAGGACAATGAGCAGTTCTTC. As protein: CASSPVAGTRKDNEQFF. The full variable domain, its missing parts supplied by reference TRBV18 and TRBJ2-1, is NAGVMQNPRHLVRRRGQEARLRCSPMKGHSHVYWYRQLPEEGLKFMVYLQKENIIDESGMPKERFSAEFPKEGPSILRIQQVVRGDSAAYFCASSPVAGTRKDNEQFFGPGTRLTVL.

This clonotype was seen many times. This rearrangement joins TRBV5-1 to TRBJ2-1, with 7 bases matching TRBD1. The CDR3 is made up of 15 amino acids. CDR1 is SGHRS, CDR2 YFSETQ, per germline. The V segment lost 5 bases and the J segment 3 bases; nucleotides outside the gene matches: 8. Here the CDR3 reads CASRDTGTDYNEQFF. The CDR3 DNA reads TGCGCCAGCAGAGATACCGGGACAGACTACAATGAGCAGTTCTTC.

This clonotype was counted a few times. CDR3 sequence reads: CAISPSGRPYEQYF. In DNA form, the CDR3 reads TGTGCCATCAGCCCTAGCGGGAGGCCCTACGAGCAGTACTTC. This chain links TRBV10-3 with TRBJ2-7; 11 nucleotides line up with TRBD2. The V segment lost 6 bases and the J segment 2 bases; nucleotides outside the gene matches: 3. Germline CDR1 and CDR2: ENHRY and SYGVKD. The CDR3 spans 14 residues.

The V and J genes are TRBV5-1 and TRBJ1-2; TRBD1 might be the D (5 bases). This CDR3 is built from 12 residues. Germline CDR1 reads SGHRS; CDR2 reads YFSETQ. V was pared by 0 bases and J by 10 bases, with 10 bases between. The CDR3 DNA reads TGCGCCAGCAGCTTGGATGACAGAAACTACACCTTC. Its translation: CASSLDDRNYTF.

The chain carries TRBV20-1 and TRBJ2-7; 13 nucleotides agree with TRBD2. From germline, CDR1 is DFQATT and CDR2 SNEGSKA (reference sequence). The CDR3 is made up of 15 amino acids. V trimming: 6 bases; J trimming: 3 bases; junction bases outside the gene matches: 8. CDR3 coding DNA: TGCAGTGCAACCATGGGACTAGCGGGACTCTACGAGCAGTACTTC. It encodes CSATMGLAGLYEQYF.

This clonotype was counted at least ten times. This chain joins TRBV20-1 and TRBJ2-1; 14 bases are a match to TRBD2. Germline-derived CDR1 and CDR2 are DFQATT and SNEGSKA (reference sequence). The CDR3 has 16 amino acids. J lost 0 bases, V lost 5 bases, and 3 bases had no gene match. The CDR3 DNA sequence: TGCAGTGCTCTAGGGACTAGCGGGAGCTCCTACAATGAGCAGTTCTTC. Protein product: CSALGTSGSSYNEQFF.

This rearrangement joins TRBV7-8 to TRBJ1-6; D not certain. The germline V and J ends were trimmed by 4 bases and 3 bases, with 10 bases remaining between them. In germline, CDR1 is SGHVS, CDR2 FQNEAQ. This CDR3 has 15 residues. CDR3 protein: CASSSLQFYNSPLHF. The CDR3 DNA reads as TGTGCCAGCAGCTCCCTCCAGTTCTATAATTCACCCCTCCACTTT.

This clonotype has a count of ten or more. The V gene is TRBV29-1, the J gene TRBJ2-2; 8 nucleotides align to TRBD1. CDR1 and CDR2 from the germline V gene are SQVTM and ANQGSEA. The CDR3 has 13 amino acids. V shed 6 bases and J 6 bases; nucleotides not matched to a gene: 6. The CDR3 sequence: CSVPSQGAGELFF. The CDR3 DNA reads TGCAGCGTACCCTCACAGGGGGCCGGGGAGCTGTTTTTT.

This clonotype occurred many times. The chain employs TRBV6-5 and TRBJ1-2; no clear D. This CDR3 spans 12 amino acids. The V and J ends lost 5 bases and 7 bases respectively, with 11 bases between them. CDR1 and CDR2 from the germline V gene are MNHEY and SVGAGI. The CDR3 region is CASSRGSSGYTF. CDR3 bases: TGTGCCAGCAGTCGAGGGAGCTCTGGCTACACCTTC.

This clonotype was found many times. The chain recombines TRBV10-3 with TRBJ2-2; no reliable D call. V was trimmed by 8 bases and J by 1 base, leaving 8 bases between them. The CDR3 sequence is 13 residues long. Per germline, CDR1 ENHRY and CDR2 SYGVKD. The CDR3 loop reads CAIQDGNTGELFF. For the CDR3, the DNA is TGTGCCATCCAGGACGGGAACACCGGGGAGCTGTTTTTT.

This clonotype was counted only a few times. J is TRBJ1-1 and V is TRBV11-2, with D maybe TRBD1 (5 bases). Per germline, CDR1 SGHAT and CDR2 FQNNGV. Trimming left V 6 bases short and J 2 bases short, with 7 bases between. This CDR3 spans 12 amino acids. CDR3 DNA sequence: TGTGCCAGCAGTTGGGGCAACACTGAAGCTTTCTTT. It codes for CASSWGNTEAFF.

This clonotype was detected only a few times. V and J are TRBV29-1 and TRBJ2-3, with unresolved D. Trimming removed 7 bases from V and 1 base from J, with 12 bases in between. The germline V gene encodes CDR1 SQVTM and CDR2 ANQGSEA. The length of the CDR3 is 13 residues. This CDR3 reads CSAIRGGTDTQYF. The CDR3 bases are TGCAGCGCCATACGTGGCGGCACAGATACGCAGTATTTT.

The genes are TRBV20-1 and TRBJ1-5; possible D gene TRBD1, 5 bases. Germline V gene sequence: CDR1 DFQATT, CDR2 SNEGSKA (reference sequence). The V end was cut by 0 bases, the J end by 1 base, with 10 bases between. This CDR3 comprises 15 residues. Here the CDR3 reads CSARDQGRSNQPQHF. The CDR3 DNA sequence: TGCAGTGCTAGAGATCAGGGCAGGAGCAATCAGCCCCAGCATTTT.

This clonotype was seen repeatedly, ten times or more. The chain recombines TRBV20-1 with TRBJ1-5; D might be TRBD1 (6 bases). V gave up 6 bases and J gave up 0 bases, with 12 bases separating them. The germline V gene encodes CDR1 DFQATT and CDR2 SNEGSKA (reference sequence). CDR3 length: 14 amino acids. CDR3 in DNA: TGCAGTGCGAGACAGGTCCTTAGCAATCAGCCCCAGCATTTT. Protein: CSARQVLSNQPQHF.